The 3 T cell receptor beta chains below all came from one sample that was sequenced in a study of blood T cell repertoires in COVID-19. The data were produced by immunoSEQ multiplex PCR, yet TCRdb's version contains in-frame clones alone and is incomplete. The sample consists of about 160,000 clones, 85% to 95% of them appearing once. What was sequenced was peripheral blood. These receptors all stem from a woman aged 45-65 years with acute or convalescent COVID-19.

The chain combines TRBV11-2 with TRBJ1-4; 7 nucleotides match TRBD1. This CDR3 has 16 amino acids. In germline, CDR1 is SGHAT, CDR2 FQNNGV. The junction had 11 bases not matched to a gene; V was cut back by 5 bases and J by 5 bases. The CDR3 sequence is CASSPGGKAGNEKLFF. CDR3 coding DNA: TGTGCCAGCAGCCCAGGGGGGAAGGCAGGGAATGAAAAACTGTTTTTT.

The V gene is TRBV7-3, the J gene TRBJ2-2; 11 bases line up with TRBD1. The CDR3 contains 15 residues. V gave up 0 bases and J gave up 7 bases; unmatched junction bases: 1. The germline V gene encodes CDR1 SGHTA and CDR2 FQGTGA. In DNA, the CDR3 is TGTGCCAGCAGCTTAACGGGGACAGGGGGCGGGGAGCTGTTTTTT. Its protein is CASSLTGTGGGELFF. The variable domain in full, with the rest retrieved from reference TRBV7-3 and TRBJ2-2, is GAGVSQTPSNKVTEKGKYVELRCDPISGHTALYWYRQSLGQGPEFLIYFQGTGAADDSGLPNDRFFAVRPEGSVSTLKIQRTERGDSAVYLCASSLTGTGGGELFFGEGSRLTVL.

The chain employs TRBV7-8 and TRBJ1-5; 7 bases match TRBD1. Trimming removed 2 bases from V and 6 bases from J; junction bases left unmatched: 4. This CDR3 spans 14 amino acids. Germline V lookup: CDR1 SGHVS, CDR2 FQNEAQ. CDR3 loop: CASSLRDRVQPQHF. The CDR3 nucleotides are TGTGCCAGCAGCTTACGAGACAGGGTTCAGCCCCAGCATTTT.